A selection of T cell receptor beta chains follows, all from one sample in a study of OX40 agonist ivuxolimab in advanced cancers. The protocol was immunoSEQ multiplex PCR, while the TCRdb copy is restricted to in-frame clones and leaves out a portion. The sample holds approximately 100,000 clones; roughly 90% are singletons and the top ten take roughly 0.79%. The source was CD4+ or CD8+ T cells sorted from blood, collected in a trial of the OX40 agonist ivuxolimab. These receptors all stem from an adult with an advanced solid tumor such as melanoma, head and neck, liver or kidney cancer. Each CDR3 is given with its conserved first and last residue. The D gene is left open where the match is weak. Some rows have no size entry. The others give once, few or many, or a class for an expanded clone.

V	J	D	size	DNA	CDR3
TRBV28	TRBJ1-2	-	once	TGTGCCAGCACTTTAGAAAGGGGGATTGGCTATGGCTACACCTTC	CASTLERGIGYGYTF
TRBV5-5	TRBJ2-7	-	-	TGTGCCAGCAGCTTCGAGTTCGGGGAGCAGTACTTC	CASSFEFGEQYF
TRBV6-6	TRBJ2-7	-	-	TGTGCCAGCAGTTACTCCGCAGTCTCCTACGAGCAGTACTTC	CASSYSAVSYEQYF
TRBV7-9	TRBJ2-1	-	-	TGTGCCAGCAGCTTAGCTCACAATGAGCAGTTCTTC	CASSLAHNEQFF
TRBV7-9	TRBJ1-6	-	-	TGTGCCAGCAGCCGCCAAACTGGGGGCGGTAATTCACCCCTCCACTTT	CASSRQTGGGNSPLHF
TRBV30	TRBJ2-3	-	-	TGTGCCCGCACGGATGCAGATACGCAGTATTTT	CARTDADTQYF
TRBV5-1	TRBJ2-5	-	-	TGCGCCAGCAGCTTGGCCTTCGGGAGGGGGCAGGGAGAGACCCAGTACTTC	CASSLAFGRGQGETQYF
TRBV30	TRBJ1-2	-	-	TGTGCCTGGAGTGTGGGGGGCATCGGCGGCTACACCTTC	CAWSVGGIGGYTF
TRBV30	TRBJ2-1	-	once	TGTGCCTGGAGTGATCCCAGGCGCTCCTACAATGAGCAGTTCTTC	CAWSDPRRSYNEQFF
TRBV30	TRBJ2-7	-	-	TGTGCCTGGACCGGGGCCTACGAGCAGTACTTC	CAWTGAYEQYF
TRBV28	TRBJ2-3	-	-	TGTGCCAGCTTGGGGGCCTACACAGATACGCAGTATTTT	CASLGAYTDTQYF
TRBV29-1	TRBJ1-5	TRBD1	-	TGCAGCGTCGGGACAGATAATCAGCCCCAGCATTTT	CSVGTDNQPQHF
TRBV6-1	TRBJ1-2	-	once	TGTGCCAGCAGTGAAGCAGGGGGGGTCGGGACTAGGTATGGCTACACCTTC	CASSEAGGVGTRYGYTF
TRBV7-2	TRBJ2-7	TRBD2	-	TGTGCCAGCAGCTTCCCGGGGGGGGTGAGAGAGCAGTACTTC	CASSFPGGVREQYF
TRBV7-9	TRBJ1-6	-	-	TGTGCCAGCAGAGACAGCTATAATTCACCCCTCCACTTT	CASRDSYNSPLHF
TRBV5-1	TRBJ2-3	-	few	TGCGCCAGCAGCTCGCAGGGCGGAGGGGGCACAGATACGCAGTATTTT	CASSSQGGGGTDTQYF
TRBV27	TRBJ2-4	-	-	TGTGCCAGCAGTCTCCCCCCAAACATTCAGCACTTC	CASSLPPNIQHF